These 20 T cell receptor beta chains share one sample of origin, sequenced in a study of blood T cell repertoires in COVID-19. Here immunoSEQ multiplex PCR was the method, and the copy in TCRdb shows in-frame clones only, minus some. The table shows approximately 310,000 clones, with approximately 85% occurring only once. The sample consisted of PBMCs or T cells enriched from blood (not recorded which). These TCRs come from a man between 25 and 39 years old who had recovered from COVID-19.

This chain joins TRBV9 and TRBJ2-3, with 14 bases that match TRBD2. Unmatched junction bases numbered 13, after V lost 4 bases and J lost 6 bases. Germline CDR1 SGDLS, CDR2 YYNGEE. The CDR3 covers 18 residues. CDR3 DNA: TGTGCCAGCAGCCCAGCCCCCCGACTAGCGGGGGGGCGGGATACGCAGTATTTT. This encodes CASSPAPRLAGGRDTQYF.

J is TRBJ1-1 and V is TRBV3-1 (or the pseudogene TRBV3-2); TRBD1 is a possible D gene (5 bases). The V end lost 4 bases, the J end lost 1 base, and 10 bases lay between the germline ends. The CDR3 sequence is 14 residues long. Germline V gives CDR1 LGHDT, CDR2 YNNKEL (reference sequence). CDR3 DNA sequence: TGTGCCAGCAGCCCCGGGAGGGGGAACACTGAAGCTTTCTTT. Its translation: CASSPGRGNTEAFF.

This clone showed up just once. This sequence joins TRBV6-1 and TRBJ2-7; the D is unclear. This CDR3 has 12 residues. The germline V and J ends were trimmed by 3 bases and 3 bases, with 6 bases remaining between them. Germline CDR1 MNHNS, CDR2 SASEGT. The CDR3 DNA reads TGTGCCAGCAGTGACACCTACTACGAGCAGTACTTC. This translates into CASSDTYYEQYF.

The gene calls are TRBV11-2 and TRBJ1-2; D uncertain. The ends were cut back, 2 bases at V and 4 bases at J, with 8 bases in the middle. Looked up from germline, CDR1 is SGHAT and CDR2 is FQNNGV. The CDR3 runs to 13 residues. CDR3 sequence: CASSLKNTYGYTF. The CDR3, as DNA: TGTGCCAGCAGCTTAAAAAACACCTATGGCTACACCTTC.

This clone was recorded once. The chain combines TRBV6-1 with TRBJ2-7, with D maybe TRBD2 (6 bases). The germline CDR1 and CDR2 sequences are MNHNS and SASEGT. V lost 2 bases, J lost 4 bases, and 9 bases lay in between. CDR3 length: 13 residues. The CDR3 spells CASSERRGYEQYF. DNA of the CDR3: TGTGCCAGCAGTGAACGGCGGGGATACGAGCAGTACTTC.

This chain links TRBV7-2 with TRBJ1-1, with 8 bases that match TRBD1. V was pared by 1 base and J by 5 bases, with 3 bases of the junction left unmatched. Germline CDR1 SGHTA, CDR2 FQGNSA. This CDR3 spans 14 amino acids. CDR3 nucleotides: TGTGCCAGCAGCTTAGGACAGGGGTGGACTGAAGCTTTCTTT. Encoded protein: CASSLGQGWTEAFF. The variable domain in full, completed from reference TRBV7-2 and TRBJ1-1, reads GAGVSQSPSNKVTEKGKDVELRCDPISGHTALYWYRQSLGQGLEFLIYFQGNSAPDKSGLPSDRFSAERTGGSVSTLTIQRTQQEDSAVYLCASSLGQGWTEAFFGQGTRLTVV.

This chain links TRBV2 with TRBJ1-4; D is undetermined. CDR3 size: 13 residues. V lost 7 bases and J 4 bases, leaving 10 bases between the germline ends. Germline CDR1 reads SNHLY; CDR2 reads FYNNEI. CDR3 in amino acids: CASTAADNEKLFF. CDR3 DNA: TGTGCCAGCACGGCGGCGGATAATGAAAAACTGTTTTTT.

This chain joins TRBV28 and TRBJ1-1; D is undetermined. The CDR3 runs to 14 residues. In germline, CDR1 is MDHEN, CDR2 SYDVKM. The V end was cut by 3 bases, the J end by 0 bases, with 8 bases between. In DNA form, the CDR3 reads TGTGCCAGCAGTTTCATACAACTGAACACTGAAGCTTTCTTT. Translated: CASSFIQLNTEAFF.

This clone was seen only once. The chain joins TRBV7-9 to TRBJ2-7; tentative D call: TRBD2 (6 bases). The CDR3 is made up of 14 amino acids. From germline, CDR1 is SEHNR and CDR2 FQNEAQ (reference sequence). V dropped 4 bases and J dropped 3 bases, with 13 bases sitting between them. CDR3 region: CASSSRDLLYEQYF. DNA for the CDR3: TGTGCCAGCAGCTCCCGGGACTTACTCTACGAGCAGTACTTC.

The chain is built from TRBV19 and TRBJ1-3; unclear D gene. CDR3 length: 15 amino acids. Trimming removed 3 bases at V and 0 bases at J, with 9 bases between. Per germline, CDR1 LNHDA and CDR2 SQIVND (reference sequence). CDR3 in amino acids: CASSMAGSSGNTIYF. For the CDR3, the DNA is TGTGCCAGTAGTATGGCAGGAAGCTCTGGAAACACCATATATTTT.

This rearrangement joins TRBV5-5 to TRBJ1-2, with D uncertain. Germline V gives CDR1 SGHKS, CDR2 YYEKEE (reference sequence). The CDR3 length is 16 residues. The germline V and J ends were trimmed by 0 bases and 4 bases, with 16 bases remaining between them. The CDR3: CASSLDPWAGRYGYTF. The CDR3 region has the DNA TGTGCCAGCAGCTTGGATCCTTGGGCAGGCCGCTATGGCTACACCTTC.

The chain has TRBV25-1 and TRBJ1-6; D perhaps matches TRBD1 (6 bases). This CDR3 has 15 amino acids. Trimming left V 8 bases short and J 7 bases short, with 18 bases between. Germline V gene sequence: CDR1 MGHDK, CDR2 SYGVNS. The CDR3 DNA reads TGTGCCAGCCATAGTGAAGGGGGATTCAATTCACCCCTCCACTTT. It codes for CASHSEGGFNSPLHF. Full variable domain (remainder filled in from reference TRBV25-1 and TRBJ1-6): EADIYQTPRYLVIGTGKKITLECSQTMGHDKMYWYQQDPGMELHLIHYSYGVNSTEKGDLSSESTVSRIRTEHFPLTLESARPSHTSQYLCASHSEGGFNSPLHFGNGTRLTVT.

The chain employs TRBV29-1 and TRBJ1-1, with TRBD1 matching 7 bases. Trimming at V came to 7 bases and at J to 5 bases, leaving 10 bases not matched to a gene. The germline V gene has CDR1 SQVTM and CDR2 ANQGSEA. This CDR3 is built from 13 residues. The CDR3 here is CSAEGAPGTEAFF. DNA for the CDR3: TGCAGCGCCGAGGGGGCGCCGGGAACTGAAGCTTTCTTT.

The rearrangement joins TRBV9 to TRBJ2-7, with D possibly being TRBD2 (5 bases). The ends were cut back, 0 bases at V and 6 bases at J, with 13 bases in the middle. Germline V gives CDR1 SGDLS, CDR2 YYNGEE. The CDR3 is 14 residues long. CDR3 nucleotides: TGTGCCAGCAGCGTAGGGAGCGGACCGGGCGAGCAGTACTTC. Translation gives CASSVGSGPGEQYF.

This chain connects TRBV5-1 to TRBJ1-4; perhaps TRBD1 as D (5 bases). V was trimmed by 0 bases and J by 2 bases, leaving 11 bases between them. The germline gives CDR1 SGHRS, CDR2 YFSETQ. The CDR3 loop spans 16 amino acids. CDR3 protein: CASSLAGRVTNEKLFF. The DNA of the CDR3 is TGCGCCAGCAGCTTGGCAGGGAGGGTGACTAATGAAAAACTGTTTTTT.

V usage is TRBV5-1 and J usage is TRBJ2-1, with 10 bases matching TRBD1. Trimming removed 3 bases from V and 8 bases from J; junction bases left unmatched: 5. The CDR3 consists of 14 residues. Germline assignment: CDR1 SGHRS and CDR2 YFSETQ. The CDR3 nucleotides are TGCGCCAGCAGCTCCGGGACAGGGGTCTATGAGCAGTTCTTC. Its protein product is CASSSGTGVYEQFF.

This clone was counted a few times. The chain combines TRBV6-1 with TRBJ2-7; a weak D match, TRBD2 (5 bases). V gave up 2 bases and J gave up 3 bases, with 14 bases separating them. CDR3 length equals 15 residues. The germline V gene encodes CDR1 MNHNS and CDR2 SASEGT. CDR3 region: CASSELRTPFYEQYF. The DNA of the CDR3 is TGTGCCAGCAGTGAACTCCGGACTCCTTTCTACGAGCAGTACTTC.

The chain joins TRBV3-1 (or the pseudogene TRBV3-2) to TRBJ2-6; TRBD1 agrees at 7 bases. This CDR3 comprises 14 residues. CDR1 is LGHDT, CDR2 YNNKEL, per germline (reference sequence). The trim removed 3 bases at V and 11 bases at J, leaving 7 bases unmatched. The CDR3 region is CASSQTDRSDVLTF. The CDR3 DNA reads as TGTGCCAGCAGCCAGACGGACAGGTCCGACGTCCTGACTTTC.

The gene calls are TRBV4-3 and TRBJ1-5; D is ambiguous. Trimming cost V 1 base and J 1 base, with 17 bases left between them. Germline-derived CDR1 and CDR2 are LGHNA and YSLEER. This CDR3 contains 18 residues. The DNA for the CDR3 is TGCGCCAGCAGCCAAGGTGCCTGGGCGGGGTTCAGCAATCAGCCCCAGCATTTT. It yields the protein CASSQGAWAGFSNQPQHF.

This chain joins TRBV7-3 and TRBJ1-1; D gene uncertain. The CDR3 covers 14 residues. CDR1 SGHTA and CDR2 FQGTGA come from the germline V gene. Trimming removed 0 bases from V and 4 bases from J, with 9 bases in between. The CDR3, as DNA: TGTGCCAGCAGCTTAACGGCCGGGTCCACTGAAGCTTTCTTT. Amino acids: CASSLTAGSTEAFF.